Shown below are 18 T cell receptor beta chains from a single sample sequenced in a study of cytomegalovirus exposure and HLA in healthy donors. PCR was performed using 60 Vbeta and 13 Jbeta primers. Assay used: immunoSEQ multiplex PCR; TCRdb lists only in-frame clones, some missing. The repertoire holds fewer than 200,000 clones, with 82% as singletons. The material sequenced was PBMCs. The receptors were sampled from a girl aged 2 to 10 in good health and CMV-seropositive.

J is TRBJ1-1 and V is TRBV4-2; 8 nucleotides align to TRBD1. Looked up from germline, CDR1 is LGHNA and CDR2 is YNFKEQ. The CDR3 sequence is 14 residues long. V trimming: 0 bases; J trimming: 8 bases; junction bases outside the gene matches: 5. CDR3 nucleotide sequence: TGTGCCAGCAGCCAAGATGGCACAGGGGGGGAAGCTTTCTTT. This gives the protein CASSQDGTGGEAFF.

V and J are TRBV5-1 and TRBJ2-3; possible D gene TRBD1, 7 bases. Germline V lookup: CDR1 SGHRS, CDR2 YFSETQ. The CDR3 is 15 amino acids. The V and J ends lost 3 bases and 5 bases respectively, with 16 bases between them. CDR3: CASSSTGRNVDTQYF. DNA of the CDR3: TGCGCCAGCAGCTCGACAGGGAGGAACGTAGATACGCAGTATTTT.

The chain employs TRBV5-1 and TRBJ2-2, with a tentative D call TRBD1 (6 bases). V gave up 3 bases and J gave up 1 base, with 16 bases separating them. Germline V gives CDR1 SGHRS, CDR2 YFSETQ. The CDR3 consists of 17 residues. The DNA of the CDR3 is TGCGCCAGCAGCTATTTTGGCCCGGACAGGAACACCGGGGAGCTGTTTTTT. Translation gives CASSYFGPDRNTGELFF.

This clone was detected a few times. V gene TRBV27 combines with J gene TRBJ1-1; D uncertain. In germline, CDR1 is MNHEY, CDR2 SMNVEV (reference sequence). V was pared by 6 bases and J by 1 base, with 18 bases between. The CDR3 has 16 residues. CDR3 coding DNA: TGTGCCAGCAGGCCCGGAGGCAGTCACACGAACACTGAAGCTTTCTTT. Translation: CASRPGGSHTNTEAFF.

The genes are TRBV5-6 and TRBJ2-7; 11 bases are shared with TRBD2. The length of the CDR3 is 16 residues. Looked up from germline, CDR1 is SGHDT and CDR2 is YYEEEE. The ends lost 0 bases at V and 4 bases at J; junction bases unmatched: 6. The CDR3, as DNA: TGTGCCAGCAGCTTGGGGGGCGGGACTAGCGGATACGAGCAGTACTTC. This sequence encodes CASSLGGGTSGYEQYF.

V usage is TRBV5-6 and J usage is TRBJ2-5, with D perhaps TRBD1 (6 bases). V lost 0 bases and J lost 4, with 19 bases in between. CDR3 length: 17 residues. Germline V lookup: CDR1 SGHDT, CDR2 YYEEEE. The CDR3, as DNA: TGTGCCAGCAGCTTGGTGGACCAACCCCAGGGGCCAGAGACCCAGTACTTC. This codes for CASSLVDQPQGPETQYF.

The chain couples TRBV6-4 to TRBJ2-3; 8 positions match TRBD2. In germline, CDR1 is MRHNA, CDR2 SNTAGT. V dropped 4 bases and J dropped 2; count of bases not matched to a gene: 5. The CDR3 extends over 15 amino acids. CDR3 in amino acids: CASSAGGEPTDTQYF. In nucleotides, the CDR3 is TGTGCCAGCAGTGCCGGGGGGGAGCCCACAGATACGCAGTATTTT.

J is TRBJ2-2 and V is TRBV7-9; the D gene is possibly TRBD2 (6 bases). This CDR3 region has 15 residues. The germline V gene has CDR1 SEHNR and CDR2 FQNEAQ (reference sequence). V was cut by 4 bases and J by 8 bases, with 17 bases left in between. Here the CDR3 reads CASSSGGVAAGELFF. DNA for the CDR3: TGTGCCAGCAGCTCCGGCGGTGTAGCGGCAGGGGAGCTGTTTTTT.

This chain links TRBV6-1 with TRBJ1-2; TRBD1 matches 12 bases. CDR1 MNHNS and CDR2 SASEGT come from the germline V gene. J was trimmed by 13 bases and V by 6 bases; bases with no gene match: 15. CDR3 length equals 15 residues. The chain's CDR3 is CASSDPGQGALFTTF. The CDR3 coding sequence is TGTGCCAGCAGCGATCCGGGACAGGGGGCGTTATTTACCACCTTC.

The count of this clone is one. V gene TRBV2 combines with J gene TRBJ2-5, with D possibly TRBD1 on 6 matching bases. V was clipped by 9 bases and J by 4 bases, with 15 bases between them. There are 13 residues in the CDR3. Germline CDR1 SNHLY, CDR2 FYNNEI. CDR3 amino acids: CASTGQMGETQYF. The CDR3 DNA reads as TGTGCCAGTACTGGACAGATGGGAGAGACCCAGTACTTC.

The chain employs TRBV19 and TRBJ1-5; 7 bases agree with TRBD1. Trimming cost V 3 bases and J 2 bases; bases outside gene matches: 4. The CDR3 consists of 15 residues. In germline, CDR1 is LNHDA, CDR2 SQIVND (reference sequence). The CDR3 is CASSMTGNGNQPQHF. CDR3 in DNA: TGTGCCAGTAGTATGACAGGGAATGGCAATCAGCCCCAGCATTTT.

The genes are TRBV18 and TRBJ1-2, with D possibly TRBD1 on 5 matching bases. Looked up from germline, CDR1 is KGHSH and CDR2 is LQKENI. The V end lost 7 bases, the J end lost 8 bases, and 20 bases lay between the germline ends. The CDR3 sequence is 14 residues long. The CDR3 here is CASLPGLRSPGYTF. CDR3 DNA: TGTGCCAGCTTACCGGGACTCCGAAGCCCGGGCTACACCTTC. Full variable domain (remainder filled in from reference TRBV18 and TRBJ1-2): NAGVMQNPRHLVRRRGQEARLRCSPMKGHSHVYWYRQLPEEGLKFMVYLQKENIIDESGMPKERFSAEFPKEGPSILRIQQVVRGDSAAYFCASLPGLRSPGYTFGSGTRLTVV.

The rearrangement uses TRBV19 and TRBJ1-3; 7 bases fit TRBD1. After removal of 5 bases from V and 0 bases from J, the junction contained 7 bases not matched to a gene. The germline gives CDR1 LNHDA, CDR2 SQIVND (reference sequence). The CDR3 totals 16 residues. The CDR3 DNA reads TGTGCCAGTAGTTACCGAGGGGGCGACTCTGGAAACACCATATATTTT. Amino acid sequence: CASSYRGGDSGNTIYF.

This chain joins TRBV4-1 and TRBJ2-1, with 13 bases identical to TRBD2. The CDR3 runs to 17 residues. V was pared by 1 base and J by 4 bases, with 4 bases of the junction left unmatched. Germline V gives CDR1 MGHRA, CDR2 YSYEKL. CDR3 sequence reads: CASSQALAGGRYNEQFF. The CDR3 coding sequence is TGCGCCAGCAGCCAAGCACTAGCGGGAGGGCGGTACAATGAGCAGTTCTTC.

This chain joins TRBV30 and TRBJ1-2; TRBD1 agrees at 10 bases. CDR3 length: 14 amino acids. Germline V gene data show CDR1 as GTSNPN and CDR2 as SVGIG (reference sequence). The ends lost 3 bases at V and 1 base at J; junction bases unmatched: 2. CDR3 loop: CAWRTGGYNYGYTF. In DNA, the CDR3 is TGTGCCTGGAGGACAGGGGGCTATAACTATGGCTACACCTTC.

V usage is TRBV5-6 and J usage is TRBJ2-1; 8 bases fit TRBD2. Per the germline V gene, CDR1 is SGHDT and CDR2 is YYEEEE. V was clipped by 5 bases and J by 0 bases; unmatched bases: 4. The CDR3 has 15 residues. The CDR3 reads CASRRSGSSYNEQFF. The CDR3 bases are TGTGCCAGCAGAAGGAGCGGGAGCTCCTACAATGAGCAGTTCTTC.

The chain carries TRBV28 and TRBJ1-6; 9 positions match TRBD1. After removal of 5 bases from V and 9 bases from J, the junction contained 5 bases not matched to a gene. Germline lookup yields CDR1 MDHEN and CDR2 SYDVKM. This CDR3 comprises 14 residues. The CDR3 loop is CASSHGQGSSPLHF. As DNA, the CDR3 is TGTGCCAGCAGTCATGGACAGGGGAGTTCACCCCTCCACTTT.

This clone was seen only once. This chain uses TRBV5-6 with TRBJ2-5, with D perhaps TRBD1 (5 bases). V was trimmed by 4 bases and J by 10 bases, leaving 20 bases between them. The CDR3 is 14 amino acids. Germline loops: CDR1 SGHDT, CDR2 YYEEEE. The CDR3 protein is CASSETQGPWGQYF. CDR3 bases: TGTGCCAGCAGCGAAACCCAGGGCCCCTGGGGCCAGTACTTC.